One and the same sample provided the 5 T cell receptor beta chains below, sequenced in a study of spatial heterogeneity in lung cancer. Time point of the sample: blood at routine non-recurrence follow-up after resection. TCRdb re-derived calls from the 5' RACE reads in MiXCR, one entry per CDR3 protein. The sample consists of 39,000 or so distinct CDR3 sequences, about 10% of them appearing once. This specimen consisted of PBMCs, obtained at follow-up. The source is a female donor with early-stage non-small cell lung cancer.

On this clonotype: Just one base apart from a much larger clone, this may be a read error. This chain joins TRBV28 and TRBJ2-3; perhaps TRBD1 as D (5 bases). The CDR3 is made up of 16 amino acids. Germline CDR1 reads MDHEN; CDR2 reads SYDVKM. The CDR3 spells CASAPPGQGTTNTQYF. For the CDR3, the DNA is TGTGCCAGCGCACCCCCTGGGCAGGGTACCACAAATACGCAGTATTTT.

The table lists this clonotype with many counts. This chain uses TRBV6-6 with TRBJ1-5, with a tentative D call TRBD1 (5 bases). Germline V gene data show CDR1 as MNHNY and CDR2 as SVGAGI (reference sequence). Trimming left V 7 bases short and J 5 bases short, with 15 bases between. The CDR3 is 14 residues long. CDR3 loop: CASTPALQDQPQHF. As DNA, the CDR3 is TGTGCCAGCACCCCGGCCTTACAGGATCAGCCCCAGCATTTT.

This clonotype was seen a handful of times. The chain has TRBV3-1 and TRBJ2-2; TRBD2 is a possible D gene (6 bases). Germline V gives CDR1 LGHDT, CDR2 YNNKEL (reference sequence). V lost 4 bases and J 1 base, leaving 13 bases between the germline ends. The CDR3 consists of 16 residues. CDR3 loop: CASSLSGTLNTGELFF. CDR3 coding DNA: TGTGCCAGCAGCCTCTCCGGGACTCTGAACACCGGGGAGCTGTTTTTT.

This clonotype appeared many times. This chain joins TRBV6-1 and TRBJ2-2; D unresolved. Trimming pared 1 base from V and 5 bases from J, leaving 8 bases between. Germline V gene lookup returns CDR1 MNHNS and CDR2 SASEGT. The length of the CDR3 is 14 residues. This CDR3 is CASSEVLFTGELFF. CDR3 DNA sequence: TGTGCCAGCAGTGAAGTTTTGTTTACCGGGGAGCTGTTTTTT.

This clonotype occurred a few times. The rearrangement uses TRBV5-1 and TRBJ2-5; D is undetermined. Trimming shortened V by 0 bases and J by 5 bases, and 8 bases separated the two germline ends. CDR3 length: 13 amino acids. CDR1 is SGHRS, CDR2 YFSETQ, per germline. The CDR3 DNA reads TGCGCCAGCAGCTTGGGAACCCGGGAGACCCAGTACTTC. This sequence encodes CASSLGTRETQYF.